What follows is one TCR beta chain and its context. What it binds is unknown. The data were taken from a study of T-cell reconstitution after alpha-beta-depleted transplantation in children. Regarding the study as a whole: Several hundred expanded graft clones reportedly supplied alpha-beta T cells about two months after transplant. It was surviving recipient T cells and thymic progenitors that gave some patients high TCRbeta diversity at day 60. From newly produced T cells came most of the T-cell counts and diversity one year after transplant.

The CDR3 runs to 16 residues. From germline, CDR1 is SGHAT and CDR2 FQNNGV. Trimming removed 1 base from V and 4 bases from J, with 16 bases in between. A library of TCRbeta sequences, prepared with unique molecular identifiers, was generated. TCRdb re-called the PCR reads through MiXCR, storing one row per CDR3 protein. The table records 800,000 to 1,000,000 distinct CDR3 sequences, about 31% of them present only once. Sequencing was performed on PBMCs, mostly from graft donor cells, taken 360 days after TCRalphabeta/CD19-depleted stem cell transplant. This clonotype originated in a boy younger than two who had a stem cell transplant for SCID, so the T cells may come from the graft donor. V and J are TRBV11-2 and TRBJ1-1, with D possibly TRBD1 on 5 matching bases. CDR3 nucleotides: TGTGCCAGCAGCTTAGTCGGGCTCTTTGGGGGCACTGAAGCTTTCTTT. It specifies CASSLVGLFGGTEAFF. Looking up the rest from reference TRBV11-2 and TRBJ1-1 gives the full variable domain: EAGVAQSPRYKIIEKRQSVAFWCNPISGHATLYWYQQILGQGPKLLIQFQNNGVVDDSQLPKDRFSAERLKGVDSTLKIQPAKLEDSAVYLCASSLVGLFGGTEAFFGQGTRLTVV.